The 13 T cell receptor beta chains listed next were all sequenced from one sample in a study of T cells in Graves' hyperthyroidism and ophthalmopathy. The TCR beta CDR3 regions underwent amplification using RNA transcripts as the source. During a first-round RT-PCR of the TCR CDR3, the HTBI primer set was used. Each CDR3 protein gets one entry after TCRdb re-called the multiplex PCR reads with MiXCR. The sample shows a few hundred thousand distinct CDR3 sequences, 20% to 25% of them seen only once. Sequencing was performed on blood. Receptors were obtained from a man in his fifties or sixties with Graves' hyperthyroidism.

This chain joins TRBV29-1 and TRBJ2-7; D not certain. The V gene's germline CDR1 is SQVTM and CDR2 ANQGSEA. V lost 1 base and J lost 9, with 16 bases in between. The CDR3 extends over 13 amino acids. In DNA, the CDR3 is TGCAGCGTTGAAGGTGGGGATTTAGTAATGCAGTACTTC. Residues: CSVEGGDLVMQYF.

V usage is TRBV7-2 and J usage is TRBJ2-3; D unclear. Germline V lookup: CDR1 SGHTA, CDR2 FQGNSA. Trimming cost V 6 bases and J 2 bases, with 9 bases left between them. The CDR3 loop spans 13 amino acids. In DNA, the CDR3 is TGTGCCAGCAGGCTTAGGACCACAGATACGCAGTATTTT. It specifies CASRLRTTDTQYF.

This clonotype showed up just a few times. This chain connects TRBV6-1 to TRBJ2-5; 10 positions match TRBD1. The CDR3 extends over 18 amino acids. Germline-derived CDR1 and CDR2 are MNHNS and SASEGT. With 5 bases clipped from V and 1 base from J, the junction kept 13 bases outside the gene matches. The chain's CDR3 is CASSYPTGTGDPQETQYF. The CDR3 DNA reads TGTGCCAGCAGTTATCCAACCGGGACAGGGGACCCCCAAGAGACCCAGTACTTC.

This clonotype was seen a handful of times. V gene TRBV6-6 combines with J gene TRBJ2-3; TRBD2 matches 13 bases. J gave up 1 base and V 2 bases, and 3 bases lay outside the gene matches. Germline assignment: CDR1 MNHNY and CDR2 SVGAGI (reference sequence). The CDR3 extends over 17 amino acids. The CDR3 DNA is TGTGCCAGCAGTTACAGGGGGACTAGCGGGGGCACAGATACGCAGTATTTT. This sequence encodes CASSYRGTSGGTDTQYF.

The rearrangement uses TRBV6-1 and TRBJ1-3; D unresolved. V was trimmed by 3 bases and J by 2 bases, leaving 8 bases between them. The CDR3 loop spans 14 amino acids. Per germline, CDR1 MNHNS and CDR2 SASEGT. The CDR3 sequence: CASSEAVPGNTIYF. The CDR3 nucleotides read TGTGCCAGCAGTGAGGCGGTCCCTGGAAACACCATATATTTT.

The rearrangement joins TRBV29-1 to TRBJ2-7; TRBD1 or TRBD2 may be the D gene (6 bases each). The germline V gene has CDR1 SQVTM and CDR2 ANQGSEA. V gave up 4 bases and J gave up 2 bases, with 12 bases separating them. This CDR3 is 13 amino acids long. CDR3 sequence (DNA): TGCAGCGTTGGGAGGGACAAGCCCTACGAGCAGTACTTC. Protein product: CSVGRDKPYEQYF.

This clonotype was found a few times. This chain links TRBV27 with TRBJ2-2; D gene ambiguous. From germline, CDR1 is MNHEY and CDR2 SMNVEV (reference sequence). The V end was cut by 6 bases, the J end by 5 bases, with 13 bases between. This CDR3 comprises 14 residues. The CDR3, as DNA: TGTGCCAGCAGCATTGATAGTGGTACCGGGGAGCTGTTTTTT. Translated, it gives CASSIDSGTGELFF.

J is TRBJ2-7 and V is TRBV7-2; D unresolved. From germline, CDR1 is SGHTA and CDR2 FQGNSA. V was pared by 5 bases and J by 2 bases, with 10 bases between. This CDR3 has 13 residues. As DNA, the CDR3 is TGTGCCAGCAGCCGAACTACAACCTACGAGCAGTACTTC. It is translated as CASSRTTTYEQYF.

This rearrangement joins TRBV9 to TRBJ2-3; 11 nucleotides line up with TRBD1. The CDR3 extends over 15 amino acids. V lost 3 bases and J lost 4; bases outside the gene matches: 4. The V gene's germline CDR1 is SGDLS and CDR2 YYNGEE. For the CDR3, the DNA is TGTGCCAGCAGCGCAGGGACAGGGGGGGCAGATACGCAGTATTTT. This codes for CASSAGTGGADTQYF. The complete variable domain, with remaining parts taken from reference TRBV9 and TRBJ2-3, reads DSGVTQTPKHLITATGQRVTLRCSPRSGDLSVYWYQQSLDQGLQFLIQYYNGEERAKGNILERFSAQQFPDLHSELNLSSLELGDSALYFCASSAGTGGADTQYFGPGTRLTVL.

This clonotype showed up many times. The chain links TRBV3-1 to TRBJ2-7; 11 bases are a match to TRBD1. The CDR3 loop spans 16 amino acids. The V gene end was trimmed by 3 bases and the J gene end by 1 base; junction bases not matched to a gene: 5. Germline V lookup: CDR1 LGHDT, CDR2 YNNKEL (reference sequence). The CDR3 reads CASSHPGQGASYEQYF. DNA of the CDR3: TGTGCCAGCAGCCACCCTGGACAGGGGGCATCCTACGAGCAGTACTTC.

This clonotype was recorded a few times. The chain links TRBV12-3 or TRBV12-4 to TRBJ1-2; 8 bases match TRBD1. With V trimmed by 6 bases and J by 1 base, 4 bases remained unmatched. CDR3 length: 14 residues. DNA of the CDR3: TGTGCCAGCAGACAGGGGGGACTTAACTATGGCTACACCTTC. Protein sequence: CASRQGGLNYGYTF.

The chain carries TRBV19 and TRBJ2-5; no clear D gene. Germline assignment: CDR1 LNHDA and CDR2 SQIVND (reference sequence). Trimming pared 3 bases from V and 0 bases from J, leaving 11 bases between. This CDR3 contains 15 residues. CDR3 coding DNA: TGTGCCAGTAGTATGGTTCCGCAGTACCAAGAGACCCAGTACTTC. Translation gives CASSMVPQYQETQYF.

This clonotype was detected only a few times. The chain combines TRBV7-9 with TRBJ2-4, with a possible D match to TRBD2 (6 bases). CDR1 SEHNR and CDR2 FQNEAQ come from the germline V gene (reference sequence). V lost 5 bases to trimming and J lost 6 bases, with 14 bases between them. The CDR3 is made up of 14 amino acids. The CDR3 DNA sequence: TGTGCCAGCAGCAACCTGGCCGGGGGAAACATTCAGTACTTC. It translates to CASSNLAGGNIQYF.